Each of the 28 T cell receptor beta chains below was sequenced from the same sample in a study of cytomegalovirus exposure and HLA in healthy donors. In the PCR, 60 Vbeta and 13 Jbeta primers were used. Profiling relied on immunoSEQ multiplex PCR, and the TCRdb table lists in-frame clones only, not all of them. Counted here are over 75,000 clones, approximately 65% occurring once; the ten biggest clones make up roughly 2.2%. Sequenced sample: PBMCs. Receptors originate from a man aged 30 to 39 in good health and CMV-seronegative.

The table lists this clone with a count of one. This chain connects TRBV5-1 to TRBJ1-1; D is ambiguous. The CDR3 extends over 13 amino acids. The ends were cut back, 5 bases at V and 1 base at J, with 9 bases in the middle. CDR1 and CDR2 from the germline V gene are SGHRS and YFSETQ. The CDR3, as DNA: TGCGCCAGCAGGAGGGAACAGAACACTGAAGCTTTCTTT. Amino acid sequence: CASRREQNTEAFF.

The rearrangement links TRBV25-1 to TRBJ1-4; D unclear. The V and J ends lost 3 bases and 2 bases respectively, with 7 bases between them. Germline V gene data show CDR1 as MGHDK and CDR2 as SYGVNS. The CDR3 spans 14 residues. The CDR3 coding sequence is TGTGCCAGCAGTGAGCGGGGTACTAATGAAAAACTGTTTTTT. This gives the protein CASSERGTNEKLFF.

Only one count was recorded for this clone. The chain is built from TRBV7-3 and TRBJ2-5; TRBD2 is a possible D gene (6 bases). This CDR3 has 13 residues. V shed 5 bases and J shed 1 base, with 8 bases lying between them. In germline, CDR1 is SGHTA, CDR2 FQGTGA. The CDR3 loop is CASSTGLQETQYF. As DNA, the CDR3 is TGTGCCAGCAGCACGGGACTCCAAGAGACCCAGTACTTC.

This rearrangement joins TRBV5-6 to TRBJ2-7, with 9 bases that match TRBD1. This CDR3 region has 16 residues. V lost 0 bases to trimming and J lost 5 bases; unmatched junction nucleotides: 9. Germline V gives CDR1 SGHDT, CDR2 YYEEEE. In DNA, the CDR3 is TGTGCCAGCAGCTTGGCTGTGGGACAGGGAATGAACGAGCAGTACTTC. It specifies CASSLAVGQGMNEQYF.

J is TRBJ2-7 and V is TRBV11-2; D might be TRBD2 (6 bases). The V gene's germline CDR1 is SGHAT and CDR2 FQNNGV. V was shortened by 8 bases and J by 6 bases, with 8 bases between the two germline ends. This CDR3 comprises 10 residues. The CDR3 region has the DNA TGTGCCAGCTCGCGGGGCGAGCAGTACTTC. It specifies CASSRGEQYF.

The V gene is TRBV14, the J gene TRBJ2-7; D might be TRBD1 (5 bases). There are 15 residues in the CDR3. V gave up 4 bases and J gave up 4 bases, with 17 bases separating them. CDR1 is SGHDN and CDR2 is FVKESK in the germline V gene. The CDR3, as DNA: TGTGCCAGCAGCCTAACTCGGACATCCCTGTACGAGCAGTACTTC. Protein sequence: CASSLTRTSLYEQYF.

CDR3 residues: CASSTLREHVRETQYF. The CDR3 DNA sequence: TGTGCCAGCAGCACACTCCGGGAGCACGTACGAGAGACCCAGTACTTC. V and J are TRBV5-6 and TRBJ2-5; tentatively, D is TRBD2 (6 bases). Trimming took off 4 bases at V and 4 bases at J, with 20 bases between the two ends. This CDR3 region has 16 residues. The V gene's germline CDR1 is SGHDT and CDR2 YYEEEE.

The CDR3 nucleotides read TGTGCCTGGAGCGAACAAGCTGGAAACACCATATATTTT. Protein: CAWSEQAGNTIYF. V gene TRBV30 combines with J gene TRBJ1-3; unclear D gene. CDR3 length: 13 residues. V lost 3 bases and J lost 2, with 8 bases in between. Germline CDR1 and CDR2: GTSNPN and SVGIG (reference sequence).

On this clone itself: The junction does not match germline at one end; this may be a read error. The chain links TRBV5-4 to TRBJ2-7, with 12 positions matching TRBD2. CDR3 length equals 17 residues. From germline, CDR1 is SGHNT and CDR2 YYREEE (reference sequence). The CDR3 loop is CASSSPPLAGGPYEQYF. For the CDR3, the DNA is TGTGCCAGCAGCTCTCCTCCTCTAGCGGGAGGGCCCTATGAGCAGTACTTC.

The genes are TRBV30 and TRBJ2-5, with TRBD1 as a possible D gene (6 bases). TRBJ2-7 matches the DNA end more closely, so the J call is doubtful. Germline CDR1 is GTSNPN and CDR2 is SVGIG (reference sequence). The length of the CDR3 is 12 residues. CDR3 residues: CAWGLRGYEQYF. The DNA of the CDR3 is TGTGCCTGGGGACTTAGGGGGTACGAGCAGTACTTC.

The rearrangement links TRBV4-1 to TRBJ2-1; TRBD1 matches at 7 bases. CDR1 is MGHRA and CDR2 is YSYEKL in the germline V gene. The CDR3 is 12 amino acids. Trimming removed 4 bases from V and 9 bases from J; junction bases left unmatched: 3. CDR3 sequence: CASSPSGGEQFF. CDR3 DNA: TGCGCCAGCAGCCCATCAGGGGGTGAGCAGTTCTTC.

The chain links TRBV10-3 to TRBJ1-1; possible D gene TRBD1, 5 bases. The CDR3 consists of 13 residues. Trimming removed 6 bases at V and 4 bases at J, with 12 bases between. Per the germline V gene, CDR1 is ENHRY and CDR2 is SYGVKD. The CDR3 region is CAIRGQAGTEAFF. The CDR3 bases are TGTGCCATCAGAGGACAAGCGGGCACTGAAGCTTTCTTT.

This sequence joins TRBV29-1 and TRBJ2-7, with a possible D match to TRBD1 (5 bases). CDR1 and CDR2 (germline): SQVTM, ANQGSEA. V was shortened by 4 bases and J by 7 bases, with 20 bases between the two germline ends. This CDR3 is 14 amino acids long. CDR3: CSVVLSGRVSEQYF. The CDR3 DNA follows: TGCAGCGTTGTTCTTTCGGGCAGGGTCAGTGAGCAGTACTTC.

For this clone: One end of the junction fails to match germline, which may point to a read error. The rearrangement uses TRBV5-1 and TRBJ2-4; TRBD1 agrees at 8 bases. The CDR3 is 13 amino acids. Germline V lookup: CDR1 SGHRS, CDR2 YFSETQ. The CDR3 DNA reads TGCGCCAGCAGCTTATGGACAGGGCAACTTCAGCACTTC. This codes for CASSLWTGQLQHF.

This chain joins TRBV7-2 and TRBJ1-5; 8 nucleotides align to TRBD1. Germline-derived CDR1 and CDR2 are SGHTA and FQGNSA. Unmatched junction bases numbered 8, after V lost 5 bases and J lost 5 bases. This CDR3 is built from 15 residues. CDR3 sequence: CASSPDGQGHQPQHF. As DNA, the CDR3 is TGTGCCAGCAGCCCAGACGGACAGGGTCATCAGCCCCAGCATTTT.

The J gene is TRBJ1-6, the V gene TRBV6-6; D unclear. The V gene lost 6 bases and the J gene lost 7 bases, with 13 bases spanning the gap. This CDR3 contains 14 residues. CDR1 MNHNY and CDR2 SVGAGI come from the germline V gene (reference sequence). CDR3 nucleotides: TGTGCCAGCAGACGACTGGAAACCAATTCACCCCTCCACTTT. Its protein product is CASRRLETNSPLHF.

The table lists this clone with a count of one. The chain links TRBV7-2 to TRBJ2-3; 8 bases line up with TRBD2. This CDR3 is 16 amino acids long. The V and J ends lost 5 bases and 2 bases, in that order; junction bases with no gene match: 9. In germline, CDR1 is SGHTA, CDR2 FQGNSA. CDR3 residues: CASSLVAGISTDTQYF. CDR3 coding DNA: TGTGCCAGCAGCCTTGTAGCGGGAATATCCACAGATACGCAGTATTTT.

The chain recombines TRBV7-2 with TRBJ1-2; TRBD1 matches 10 bases. Germline values: CDR1 SGHTA, CDR2 FQGNSA. This CDR3 is 15 amino acids long. After removal of 5 bases from V and 0 bases from J, the junction contained 3 bases not matched to a gene. The CDR3 loop reads CASSQGQGANYGYTF. The CDR3 DNA reads TGTGCCAGCAGCCAAGGACAGGGGGCTAACTATGGCTACACCTTC. Drawing the rest from reference TRBV7-2 and TRBJ1-2, the complete variable domain is GAGVSQSPSNKVTEKGKDVELRCDPISGHTALYWYRQSLGQGLEFLIYFQGNSAPDKSGLPSDRFSAERTGGSVSTLTIQRTQQEDSAVYLCASSQGQGANYGYTFGSGTRLTVV.

The rearrangement uses TRBV4-2 and TRBJ2-3; 11 nucleotides agree with TRBD1. Germline V CDR1 and CDR2: LGHNA, YNFKEQ. The CDR3 runs to 18 residues. V lost 0 bases to trimming and J lost 2 bases; unmatched junction nucleotides: 7. In DNA, the CDR3 is TGTGCCAGCAGCCAAGAATTTAAGGGACAGGGGGTCACAGATACGCAGTATTTT. Its translation: CASSQEFKGQGVTDTQYF.

This clone was seen only a few times. This sequence joins TRBV6-5 and TRBJ1-6, with D maybe TRBD1 (5 bases). V lost 6 bases and J 14 bases, leaving 17 bases between the germline ends. The germline V gene has CDR1 MNHEY and CDR2 SVGAGI. CDR3 length: 13 residues. CDR3 sequence reads: CASRGTPTLSLHF. As DNA, the CDR3 is TGTGCCAGCAGGGGGACTCCTACGTTATCCCTCCACTTT.

The chain is built from TRBV7-9 and TRBJ2-1; 8 positions agree with TRBD1. CDR1 is SEHNR and CDR2 is FQNEAQ in the germline V gene (reference sequence). CDR3 length equals 18 residues. With V trimmed by 5 bases and J by 8 bases, 20 bases remained unmatched. This CDR3 reads CASSRTEIDLTGDDEQFF. The CDR3 DNA sequence: TGTGCCAGCAGCCGAACAGAGATAGATTTGACAGGGGACGATGAGCAGTTCTTC.

This sequence joins TRBV9 and TRBJ1-2; D is uncertain. Germline V CDR1 and CDR2: SGDLS, YYNGEE. This CDR3 has 16 residues. Trimming removed 0 bases at V and 4 bases at J, with 16 bases between. This CDR3 reads CASSVVGMGTAYGYTF. The CDR3 nucleotides read TGTGCCAGCAGCGTAGTCGGTATGGGCACCGCCTATGGCTACACCTTC.

This chain joins TRBV27 and TRBJ2-6, with 7 bases identical to TRBD2. Germline lookup yields CDR1 MNHEY and CDR2 SMNVEV (reference sequence). This CDR3 is built from 14 residues. V shed 6 bases, J shed 13 bases, and the junction held 12 bases outside the gene matches. CDR3 amino acids: CASSPGGWAGVLTF. CDR3 coding DNA: TGTGCCAGCAGCCCGGGAGGTTGGGCGGGAGTCCTGACTTTC.

This sequence joins TRBV29-1 and TRBJ1-2, with D maybe TRBD1 (5 bases). Germline CDR1 is SQVTM and CDR2 is ANQGSEA. Trimming removed 2 bases from V and 8 bases from J, with 6 bases in between. This CDR3 has 10 residues. In DNA, the CDR3 is TGCAGCGTTGAAAAGGGGGGCTACACCTTC. This codes for CSVEKGGYTF.

This chain connects TRBV15 to TRBJ2-2, with D hard to call. The J call may be faulty, since TRBJ1-3 better matches the DNA end. The CDR3 sequence is 16 residues long. Germline V gene sequence: CDR1 LNHNV, CDR2 YYDKDF (reference sequence). The CDR3 reads CATARDLAAGGNTIYF. The CDR3 DNA sequence: TGTGCCACCGCAAGAGATCTAGCGGCGGGTGGAAACACCATATATTTT.

The V and J genes are TRBV6-5 and TRBJ1-3; D call uncertain. The V gene lost 6 bases and the J gene lost 1 base, with 13 bases spanning the gap. This CDR3 spans 15 amino acids. Germline V gene sequence: CDR1 MNHEY, CDR2 SVGAGI. Here the CDR3 DNA reads TGTGCCAGCAGCATAACCGGGATTTCTGGAAACACCATATATTTT. Translation gives CASSITGISGNTIYF.

The chain has TRBV27 and TRBJ2-7; 12 nucleotides align to TRBD2. CDR3 length equals 18 residues. CDR1 and CDR2 (germline): MNHEY, SMNVEV (reference sequence). The junction had 15 bases not matched to a gene; V was cut back by 6 bases and J by 3 bases. For the CDR3, the DNA is TGTGCCAGCAGGCCCTGGGGGCTAGCGGGGGGGCCGGGCTACGAGCAGTACTTC. Protein sequence: CASRPWGLAGGPGYEQYF.

This clone was counted a few times. The rearrangement uses TRBV6-5 and TRBJ1-1; maybe TRBD1 (6 bases). Germline CDR1 is MNHEY and CDR2 is SVGAGI. V lost 2 bases and J lost 8, with 15 bases in between. This CDR3 has 14 residues. The CDR3 DNA reads TGTGCCAGCAGTTACGGACAGAAAGCCTCAGAAGCTTTCTTT. Its translation is CASSYGQKASEAFF.